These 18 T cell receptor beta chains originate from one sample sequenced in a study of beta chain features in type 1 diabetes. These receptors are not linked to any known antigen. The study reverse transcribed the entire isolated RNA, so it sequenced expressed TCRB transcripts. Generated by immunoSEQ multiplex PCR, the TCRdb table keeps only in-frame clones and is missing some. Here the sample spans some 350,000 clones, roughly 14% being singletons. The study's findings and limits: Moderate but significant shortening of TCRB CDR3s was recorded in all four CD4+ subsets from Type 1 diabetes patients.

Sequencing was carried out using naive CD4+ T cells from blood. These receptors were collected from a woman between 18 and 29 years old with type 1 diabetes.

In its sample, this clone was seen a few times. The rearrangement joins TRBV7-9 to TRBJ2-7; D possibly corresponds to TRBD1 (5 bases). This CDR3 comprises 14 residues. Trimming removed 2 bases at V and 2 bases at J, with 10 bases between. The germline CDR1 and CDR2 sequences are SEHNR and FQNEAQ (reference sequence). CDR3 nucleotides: TGTGCCAGCAGCTTACTCCAGGGTCCCTACGAGCAGTACTTC. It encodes CASSLLQGPYEQYF.

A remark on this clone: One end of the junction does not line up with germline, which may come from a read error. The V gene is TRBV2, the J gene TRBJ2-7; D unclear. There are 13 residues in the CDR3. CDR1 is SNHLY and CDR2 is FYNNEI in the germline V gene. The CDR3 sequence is CASSVTATVHLIF. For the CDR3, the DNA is TGTGCCAGCAGTGTTACAGCCACCGTCCACCTAATTTTC.

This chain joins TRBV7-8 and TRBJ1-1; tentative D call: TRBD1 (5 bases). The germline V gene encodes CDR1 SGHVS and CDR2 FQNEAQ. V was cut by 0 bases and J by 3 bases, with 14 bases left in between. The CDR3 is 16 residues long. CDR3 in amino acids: CASSLAWIAGDTEAFF. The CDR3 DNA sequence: TGTGCCAGCAGCTTAGCCTGGATTGCGGGGGACACTGAAGCTTTCTTT.

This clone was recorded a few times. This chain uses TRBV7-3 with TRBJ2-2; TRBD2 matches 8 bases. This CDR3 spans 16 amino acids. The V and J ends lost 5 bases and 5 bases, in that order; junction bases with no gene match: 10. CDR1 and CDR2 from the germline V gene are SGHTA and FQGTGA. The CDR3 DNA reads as TGTGCCAGCAGCCCCCATGGAGCGGGAGCGACCGGGGAGCTGTTTTTT. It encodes CASSPHGAGATGELFF.

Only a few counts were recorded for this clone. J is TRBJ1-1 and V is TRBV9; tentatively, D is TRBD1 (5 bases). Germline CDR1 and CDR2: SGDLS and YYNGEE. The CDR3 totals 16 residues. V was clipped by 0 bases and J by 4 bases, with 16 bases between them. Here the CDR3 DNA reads TGTGCCAGCAGCGTAGCTCCCACGGGGGTAGGCACTGAAGCTTTCTTT. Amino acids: CASSVAPTGVGTEAFF.

CDR3 in amino acids: CASTDSPQETQYF. In DNA, the CDR3 is TGTGCCAGCACGGACAGCCCCCAAGAGACCCAGTACTTC. V usage is TRBV6-5 and J usage is TRBJ2-5; D perhaps matches TRBD1 (6 bases). Germline V CDR1 and CDR2: MNHEY, SVGAGI. The CDR3 extends over 13 amino acids. V was cut by 7 bases and J by 1 base, with 10 bases left in between.

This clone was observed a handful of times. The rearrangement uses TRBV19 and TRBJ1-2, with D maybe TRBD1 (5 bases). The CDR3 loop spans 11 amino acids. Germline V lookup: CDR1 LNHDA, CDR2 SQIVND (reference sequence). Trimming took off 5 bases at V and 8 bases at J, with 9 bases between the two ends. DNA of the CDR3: TGTGCCAGTAGTCTCTGGGGCGGCTACACCTTC. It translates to CASSLWGGYTF.

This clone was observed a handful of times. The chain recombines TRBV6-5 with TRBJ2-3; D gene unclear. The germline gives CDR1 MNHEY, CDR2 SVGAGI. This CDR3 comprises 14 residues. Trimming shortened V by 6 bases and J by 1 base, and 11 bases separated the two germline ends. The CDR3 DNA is TGTGCCAGCAGCTATTCCATAGGCACAGATACGCAGTATTTT. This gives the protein CASSYSIGTDTQYF.

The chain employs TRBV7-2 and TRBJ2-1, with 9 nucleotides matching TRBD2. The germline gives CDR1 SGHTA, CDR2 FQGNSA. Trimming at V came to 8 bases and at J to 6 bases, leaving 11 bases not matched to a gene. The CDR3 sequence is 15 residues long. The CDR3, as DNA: TGTGCCAGCGGCGCTATAGCGGGGGCTGTCAATGAGCAGTTCTTC. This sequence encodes CASGAIAGAVNEQFF. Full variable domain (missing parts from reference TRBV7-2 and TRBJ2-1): GAGVSQSPSNKVTEKGKDVELRCDPISGHTALYWYRQSLGQGLEFLIYFQGNSAPDKSGLPSDRFSAERTGGSVSTLTIQRTQQEDSAVYLCASGAIAGAVNEQFFGPGTRLTVL.

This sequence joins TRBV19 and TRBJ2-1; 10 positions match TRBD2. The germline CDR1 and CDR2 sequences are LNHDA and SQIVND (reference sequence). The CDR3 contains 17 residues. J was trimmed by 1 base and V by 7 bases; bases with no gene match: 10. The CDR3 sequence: CASKPLGAGGSYNEQFF. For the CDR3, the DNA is TGTGCCAGTAAACCCTTAGGAGCGGGAGGGTCCTACAATGAGCAGTTCTTC.

CDR3: CSVEVGGTSAFTGELFF. For the CDR3, the DNA is TGCAGCGTTGAAGTCGGGGGGACTAGCGCTTTTACCGGGGAGCTGTTTTTT. The gene calls are TRBV29-1 and TRBJ2-2; TRBD2 agrees at 10 bases. CDR3 length equals 17 residues. The V gene's germline CDR1 is SQVTM and CDR2 ANQGSEA. V lost 1 base, J lost 5 bases, and 10 bases stayed unmatched.

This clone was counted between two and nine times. The CDR3 here is CASSFTLTRCYEQYV. The CDR3 bases are TGTGCCAGCAGTTTTACCCTTACTAGGTGCTACGAGCAGTACGTC. This chain joins TRBV27 and TRBJ2-7, with a weak D call TRBD2 (5 bases). The CDR3 sequence is 15 residues long. V was clipped by 3 bases and J by 3 bases, with 15 bases between them. CDR1 MNHEY and CDR2 SMNVEV come from the germline V gene (reference sequence).

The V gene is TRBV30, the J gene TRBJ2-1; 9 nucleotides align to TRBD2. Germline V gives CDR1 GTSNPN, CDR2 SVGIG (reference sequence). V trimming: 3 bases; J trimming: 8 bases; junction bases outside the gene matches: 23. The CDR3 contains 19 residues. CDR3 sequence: CAWSAMGAGGLSSYYEQFF. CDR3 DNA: TGTGCCTGGAGCGCAATGGGAGCGGGAGGTCTATCGTCTTACTATGAGCAGTTCTTC.

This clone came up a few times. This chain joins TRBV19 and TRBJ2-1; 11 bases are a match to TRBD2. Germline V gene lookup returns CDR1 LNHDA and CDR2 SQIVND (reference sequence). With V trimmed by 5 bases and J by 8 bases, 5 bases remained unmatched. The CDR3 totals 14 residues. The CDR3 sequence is CASSGLAGGYEQFF. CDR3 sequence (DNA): TGTGCCAGTAGTGGGCTAGCGGGAGGCTATGAGCAGTTCTTC.

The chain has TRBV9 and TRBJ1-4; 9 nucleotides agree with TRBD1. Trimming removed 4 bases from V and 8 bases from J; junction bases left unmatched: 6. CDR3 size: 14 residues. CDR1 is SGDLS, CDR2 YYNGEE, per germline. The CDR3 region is CASSPRQGGEKLFF. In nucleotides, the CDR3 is TGTGCCAGCAGCCCTCGACAGGGGGGGGAAAAACTGTTTTTT.

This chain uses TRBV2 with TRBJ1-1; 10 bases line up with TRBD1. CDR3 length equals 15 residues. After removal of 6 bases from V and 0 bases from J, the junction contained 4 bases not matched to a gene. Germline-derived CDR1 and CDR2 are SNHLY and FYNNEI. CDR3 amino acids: CASRDRGALNTEAFF. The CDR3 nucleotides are TGTGCCAGCAGGGACAGGGGGGCCTTGAACACTGAAGCTTTCTTT.

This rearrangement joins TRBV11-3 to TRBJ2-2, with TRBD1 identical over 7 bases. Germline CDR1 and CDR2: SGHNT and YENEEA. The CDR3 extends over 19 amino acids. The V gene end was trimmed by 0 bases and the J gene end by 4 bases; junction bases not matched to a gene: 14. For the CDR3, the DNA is TGTGCCAGCAGCTTAGATAGGCTGGGGGACAGTCTTACCACCGGGGAGCTGTTTTTT. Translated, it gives CASSLDRLGDSLTTGELFF.

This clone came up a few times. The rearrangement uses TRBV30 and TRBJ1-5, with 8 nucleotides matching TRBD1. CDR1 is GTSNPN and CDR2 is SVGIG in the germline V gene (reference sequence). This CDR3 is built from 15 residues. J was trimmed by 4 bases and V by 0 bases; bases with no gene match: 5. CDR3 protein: CAWSVRGQGNQPQHF. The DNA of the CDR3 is TGTGCCTGGAGTGTACGTGGACAGGGTAATCAGCCCCAGCATTTT.